Sequencing of this T cell receptor (beta chain) was carried out in a study of cytomegalovirus exposure and HLA in healthy donors. The overall study: A data release that came early held approximately 92 million unique TCRs from HLA-typed donors.

The PCR had 60 Vbeta and 13 Jbeta primers. Data came from immunoSEQ multiplex PCR; TCRdb stores just in-frame clones and leaves some out. The table has approximately 110,000 clones, 60% to 85% seen once. Broader study findings: It was shown in a later analysis that HLA-associated TCR beta chains were more clonally expanded than other, equally common chains. A list of approximately 150 TCR beta chains associated with cytomegalovirus was given. In a later analysis, parvovirus B19, influenza, CMV and Epstein-Barr virus appeared linked to several top co-occurrence clusters.

A note on this clone: No antigen is known for it.

The CDR3 consists of 13 residues. J gave up 7 bases and V 3 bases, and 5 bases lay outside the gene matches. Germline loops: CDR1 SGDLS, CDR2 YYNGEE. This rearrangement joins TRBV9 to TRBJ1-1; 8 bases agree with TRBD1. The sequenced sample consisted of PBMCs. The TCR comes from a female donor in good health and CMV-seropositive. The CDR3 sequence is CASSGNRGSEAFF. CDR3 nucleotide sequence: TGTGCCAGCAGCGGAAACAGGGGGAGTGAAGCTTTCTTT.